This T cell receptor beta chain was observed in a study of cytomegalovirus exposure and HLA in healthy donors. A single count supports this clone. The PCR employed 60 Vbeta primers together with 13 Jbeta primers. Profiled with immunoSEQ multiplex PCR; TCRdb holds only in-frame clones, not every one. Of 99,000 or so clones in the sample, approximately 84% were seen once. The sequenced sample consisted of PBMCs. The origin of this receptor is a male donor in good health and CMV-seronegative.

In DNA, the CDR3 is TGTGCCAGCAGCTCGGGACTAGCGGCTTACGAGCAGTACTTC. Its translation is CASSSGLAAYEQYF. The V call is TRBV11-2, the J call TRBJ2-7, with TRBD2 matching 11 bases. The trim removed 4 bases at V and 4 bases at J, leaving 3 bases unmatched. Per the germline V gene, CDR1 is SGHAT and CDR2 is FQNNGV. This CDR3 contains 14 residues.